The entry that follows covers one T cell receptor (beta chain) sequence. As yet, its antigen is unknown. Germline values: CDR1 ENHRY, CDR2 SYGVKD. CDR3 length: 13 residues. V lost 0 bases to trimming and J lost 6 bases, with 9 bases between them. Sampled blood was obtained at baseline, cycle 4 day 1, and cycle 7 day 1. Profiling relied on immunoSEQ multiplex PCR, and the TCRdb table lists in-frame clones only, not all of them. The profile shows 50,000 or so clones, over 80% of them singletons. This sample was included in a study of OX40 agonist ivuxolimab in advanced cancers. Study summary: The dose-escalation group included hepatocellular carcinoma, melanoma, renal cell carcinoma and head and neck cancer.

Regarding the study as a whole: At doses 0.1 to 3.0 mg/kg, CD4+ and CD8+ clones expanded. Also present in some nonresponders was a low level of normalized T-cell clonal expansion.

The clonotype was recovered from an adult with an advanced solid tumor such as melanoma, head and neck, liver or kidney cancer. V gene TRBV10-3 combines with J gene TRBJ2-7; D unclear. The specimen was CD4+ or CD8+ T cells sorted from blood, collected in a trial of the OX40 agonist ivuxolimab. CDR3 sequence (DNA): TGTGCCATCAGTGAGTCGGACCTTCTCGAGCAGTACTTC. Its protein is CAISESDLLEQYF.